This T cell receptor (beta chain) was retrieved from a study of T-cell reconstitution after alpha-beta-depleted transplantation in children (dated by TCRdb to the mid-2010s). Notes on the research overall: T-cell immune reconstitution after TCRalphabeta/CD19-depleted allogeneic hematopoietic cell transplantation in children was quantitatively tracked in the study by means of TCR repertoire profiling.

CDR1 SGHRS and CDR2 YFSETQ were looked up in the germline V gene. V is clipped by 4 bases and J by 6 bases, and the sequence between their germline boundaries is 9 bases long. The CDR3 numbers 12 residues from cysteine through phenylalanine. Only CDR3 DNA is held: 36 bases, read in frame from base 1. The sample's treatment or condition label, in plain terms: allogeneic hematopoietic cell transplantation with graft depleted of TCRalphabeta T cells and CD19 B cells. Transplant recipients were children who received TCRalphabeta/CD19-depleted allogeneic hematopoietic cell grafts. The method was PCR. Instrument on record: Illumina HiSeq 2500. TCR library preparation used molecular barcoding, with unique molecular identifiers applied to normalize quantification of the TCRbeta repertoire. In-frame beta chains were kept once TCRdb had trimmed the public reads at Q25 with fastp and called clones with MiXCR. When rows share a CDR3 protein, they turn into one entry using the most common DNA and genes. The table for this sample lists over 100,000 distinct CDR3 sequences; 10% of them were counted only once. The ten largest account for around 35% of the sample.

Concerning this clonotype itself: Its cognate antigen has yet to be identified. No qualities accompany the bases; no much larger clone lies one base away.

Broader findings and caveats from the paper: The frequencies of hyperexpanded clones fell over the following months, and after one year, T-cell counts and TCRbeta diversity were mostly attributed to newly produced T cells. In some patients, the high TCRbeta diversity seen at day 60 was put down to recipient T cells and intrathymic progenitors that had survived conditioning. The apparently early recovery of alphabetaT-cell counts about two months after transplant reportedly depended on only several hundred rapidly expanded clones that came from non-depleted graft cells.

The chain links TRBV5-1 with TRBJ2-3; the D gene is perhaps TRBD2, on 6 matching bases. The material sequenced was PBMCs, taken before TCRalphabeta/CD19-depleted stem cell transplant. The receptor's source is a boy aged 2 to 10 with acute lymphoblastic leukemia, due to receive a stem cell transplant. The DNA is TGCGCCAGCAGCCCGACTAGTGATACGCAGTATTTT. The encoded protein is CASSPTSDTQYF.